This TCR beta chain was found in a study of control samples from healthy donors and cancer patients. This CDR3 has 15 residues. In germline, CDR1 is LNHDA, CDR2 SQIVND (reference sequence). V shed 1 base and J shed 2 bases, with 11 bases lying between them. Generated by immunoSEQ multiplex PCR, the TCRdb table keeps only in-frame clones and is missing some. Of 100,000 to 150,000 clones in the sample, roughly 90% were seen once. The genes are TRBV19 and TRBJ1-1, with D tentatively TRBD1 (6 bases). The specimen was blood. The sequence derives from a man younger than 30 in good health. The CDR3 region has the DNA TGTGCCAGTAGTATAGTAGGGACACTAAACACTGAAGCTTTCTTT. This sequence encodes CASSIVGTLNTEAFF.